This T cell receptor beta chain was sequenced during a study of cytomegalovirus exposure and HLA in healthy donors. Turning to the study itself: Membership in the Caucasian-associated ancestry cluster was found for about 80% of roughly 400 genotyped donors. The study, taken as a whole, reports: When the data were analyzed later, several of the most significant clusters appeared to be linked to common viral pathogens. TCR beta chains numbering approximately 150 were designated cytomegalovirus-associated.

Primers included in the PCR were 60 Vbeta and 13 Jbeta primers. The data were produced by immunoSEQ multiplex PCR, yet TCRdb's version contains in-frame clones alone and is incomplete. The sample is made up of some 46,000 clones, and the top ten hold more than 1.5% of it. The germline V gene encodes CDR1 MNHNY and CDR2 SVGAGI (reference sequence). The germline V and J ends were trimmed by 2 bases and 6 bases, with 17 bases remaining between them. CDR3 length: 15 amino acids. With respect to this clone: Its target is unknown.

This cohort consisted of healthy bone marrow donors. The chain links TRBV6-6 to TRBJ2-7; D is possibly TRBD1 (6 bases). This sequence originates from a woman under 40 in good health and CMV-seronegative. The sequenced sample consisted of PBMCs. This chain's CDR3 is CASSYGTQGHGEQYF. The CDR3 nucleotides read TGTGCCAGCAGTTACGGGACACAAGGTCACGGCGAGCAGTACTTC.